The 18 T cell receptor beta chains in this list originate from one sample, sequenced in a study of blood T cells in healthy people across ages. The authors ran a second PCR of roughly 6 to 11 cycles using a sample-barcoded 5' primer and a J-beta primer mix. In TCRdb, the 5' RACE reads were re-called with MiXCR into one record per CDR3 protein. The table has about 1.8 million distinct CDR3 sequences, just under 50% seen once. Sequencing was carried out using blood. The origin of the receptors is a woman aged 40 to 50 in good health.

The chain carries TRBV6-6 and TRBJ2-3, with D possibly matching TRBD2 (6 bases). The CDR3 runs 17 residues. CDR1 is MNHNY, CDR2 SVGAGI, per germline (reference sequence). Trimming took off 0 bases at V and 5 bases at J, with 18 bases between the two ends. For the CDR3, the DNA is TGTGCCAGCAGTTACTCTACGACTAGTTCTAGTATAGATACGCAGTATTTT. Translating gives CASSYSTTSSSIDTQYF.

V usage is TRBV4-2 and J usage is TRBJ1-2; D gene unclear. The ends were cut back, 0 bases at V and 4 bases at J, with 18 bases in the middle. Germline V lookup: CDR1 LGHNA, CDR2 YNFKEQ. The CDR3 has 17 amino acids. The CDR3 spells CASSQDTAAASGYGYTF. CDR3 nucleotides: TGTGCCAGCAGCCAAGATACGGCGGCAGCCTCTGGCTATGGCTACACCTTC.

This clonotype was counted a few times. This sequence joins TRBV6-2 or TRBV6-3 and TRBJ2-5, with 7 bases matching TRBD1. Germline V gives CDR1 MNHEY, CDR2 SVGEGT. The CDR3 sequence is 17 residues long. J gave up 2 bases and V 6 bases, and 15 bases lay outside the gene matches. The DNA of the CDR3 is TGTGCCAGCAGAGACCGTGAGGACAGGACTTTACAAGAGACCCAGTACTTC. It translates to CASRDREDRTLQETQYF.

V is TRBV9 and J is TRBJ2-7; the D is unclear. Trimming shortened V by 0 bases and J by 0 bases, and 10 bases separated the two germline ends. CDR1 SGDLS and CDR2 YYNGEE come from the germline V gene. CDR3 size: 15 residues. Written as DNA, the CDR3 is TGTGCCAGCAGCGTAGGTGCGACAAGCTCCTACGAGCAGTACTTC. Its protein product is CASSVGATSSYEQYF.

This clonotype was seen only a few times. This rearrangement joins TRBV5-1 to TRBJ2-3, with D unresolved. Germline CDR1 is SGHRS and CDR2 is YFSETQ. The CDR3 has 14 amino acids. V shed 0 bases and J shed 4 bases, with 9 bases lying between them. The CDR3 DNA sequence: TGCGCCAGCAGCTTGGAGAGTTTTGCAGATACGCAGTATTTT. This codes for CASSLESFADTQYF.

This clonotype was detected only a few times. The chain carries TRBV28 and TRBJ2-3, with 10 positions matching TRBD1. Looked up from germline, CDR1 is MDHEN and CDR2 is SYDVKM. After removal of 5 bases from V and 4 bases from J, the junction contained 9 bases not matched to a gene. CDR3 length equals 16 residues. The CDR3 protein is CASSPPTGGASDTQYF. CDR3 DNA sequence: TGTGCCAGCAGTCCTCCGACAGGGGGCGCGTCAGATACGCAGTATTTT. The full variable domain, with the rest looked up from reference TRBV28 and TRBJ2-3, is DVKVTQSSRYLVKRTGEKVFLECVQDMDHENMFWYRQDPGLGLRLIYFSYDVKMKEKGDIPEGYSVSREKKERFSLILESASTNQTSMYLCASSPPTGGASDTQYFGPGTRLTVL.

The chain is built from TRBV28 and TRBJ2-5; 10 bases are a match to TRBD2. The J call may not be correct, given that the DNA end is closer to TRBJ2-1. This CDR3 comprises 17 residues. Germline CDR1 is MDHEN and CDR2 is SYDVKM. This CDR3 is CASSSYSGGIIQETQFF. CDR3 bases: TGTGCCAGCAGTTCCTATAGCGGGGGGATAATCCAAGAGACCCAGTTCTTC.

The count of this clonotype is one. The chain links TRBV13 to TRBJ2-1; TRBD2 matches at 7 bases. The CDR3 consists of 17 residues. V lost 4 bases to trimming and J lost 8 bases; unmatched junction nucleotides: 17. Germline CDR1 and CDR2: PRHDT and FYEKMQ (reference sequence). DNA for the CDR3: TGTGCCAGCAGCTCAGTCCGGGTGGGGGGGGTTATGGATGAGCAGTTCTTC. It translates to CASSSVRVGGVMDEQFF.

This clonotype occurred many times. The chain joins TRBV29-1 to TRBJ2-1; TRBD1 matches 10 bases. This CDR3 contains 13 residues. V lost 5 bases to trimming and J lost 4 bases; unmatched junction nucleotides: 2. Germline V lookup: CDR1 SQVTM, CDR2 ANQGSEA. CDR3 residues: CSVRTGGYNEQFF. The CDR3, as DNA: TGCAGCGTTAGGACAGGGGGTTACAATGAGCAGTTCTTC.

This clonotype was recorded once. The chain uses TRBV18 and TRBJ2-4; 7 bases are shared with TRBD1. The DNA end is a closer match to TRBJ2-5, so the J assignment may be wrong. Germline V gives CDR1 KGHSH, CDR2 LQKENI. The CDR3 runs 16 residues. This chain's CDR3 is CASSPLAGGFMETQYF. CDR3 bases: TGTGCCAGCTCACCTCTCGCAGGGGGTTTTATGGAGACCCAGTACTTC.

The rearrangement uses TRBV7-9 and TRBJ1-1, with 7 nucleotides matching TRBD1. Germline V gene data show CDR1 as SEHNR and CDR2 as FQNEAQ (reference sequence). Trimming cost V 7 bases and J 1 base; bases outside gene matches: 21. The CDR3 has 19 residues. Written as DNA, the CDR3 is TGTGCCAGCACCCGATCGGTGGGGGTTTCGAGGGGGCAGAACACTGAAGCTTTCTTT. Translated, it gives CASTRSVGVSRGQNTEAFF.

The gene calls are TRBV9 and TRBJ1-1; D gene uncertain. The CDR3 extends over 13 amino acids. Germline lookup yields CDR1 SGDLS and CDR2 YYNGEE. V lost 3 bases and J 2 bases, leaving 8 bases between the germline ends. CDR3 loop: CASSARSNTEAFF. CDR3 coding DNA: TGTGCCAGCAGCGCGAGATCAAACACTGAAGCTTTCTTT.

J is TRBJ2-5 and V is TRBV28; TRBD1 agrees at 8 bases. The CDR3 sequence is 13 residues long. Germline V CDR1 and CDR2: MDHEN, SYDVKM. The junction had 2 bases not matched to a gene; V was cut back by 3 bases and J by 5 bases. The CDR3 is CASSFWTGETQYF. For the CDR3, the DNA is TGTGCCAGCAGTTTCTGGACAGGGGAGACCCAGTACTTC.

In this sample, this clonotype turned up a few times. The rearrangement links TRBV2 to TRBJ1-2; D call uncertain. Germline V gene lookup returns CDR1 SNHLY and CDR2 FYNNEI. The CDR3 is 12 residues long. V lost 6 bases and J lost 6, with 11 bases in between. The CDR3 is CASSGSRHGYTF. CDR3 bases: TGTGCCAGCAGCGGTTCGCGGCATGGCTACACCTTC.

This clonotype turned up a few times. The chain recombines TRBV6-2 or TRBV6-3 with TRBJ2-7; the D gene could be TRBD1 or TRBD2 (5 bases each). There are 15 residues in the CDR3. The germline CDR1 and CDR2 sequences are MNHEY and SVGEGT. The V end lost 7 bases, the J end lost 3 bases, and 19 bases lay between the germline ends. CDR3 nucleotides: TGTGCCAGCAAAAAGCCGGGGACCGCGAACTACGAGCAGTACTTC. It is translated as CASKKPGTANYEQYF.

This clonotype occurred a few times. Here the CDR3 DNA reads TGCAGTGCTAGAGATTTCCTCTCTGGGGCCAACGTCCTGACTTTC. Amino acid sequence: CSARDFLSGANVLTF. This sequence joins TRBV20-1 and TRBJ2-6; D gene ambiguous. The germline CDR1 and CDR2 sequences are DFQATT and SNEGSKA (reference sequence). Trimming removed 0 bases at V and 0 bases at J, with 6 bases between. The length of the CDR3 is 15 residues.

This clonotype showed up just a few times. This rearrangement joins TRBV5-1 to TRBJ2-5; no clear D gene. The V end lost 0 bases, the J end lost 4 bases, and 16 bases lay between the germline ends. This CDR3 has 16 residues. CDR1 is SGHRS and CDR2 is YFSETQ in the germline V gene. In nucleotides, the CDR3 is TGCGCCAGCAGCTTGGACGCGCCGGATGGTCGAGAGACCCAGTACTTC. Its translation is CASSLDAPDGRETQYF.

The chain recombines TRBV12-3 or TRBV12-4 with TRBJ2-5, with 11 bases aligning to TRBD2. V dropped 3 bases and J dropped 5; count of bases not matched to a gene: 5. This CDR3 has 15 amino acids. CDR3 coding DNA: TGTGCCAGCAGTTTCAGACTAGCGGGGATGGAGACCCAGTACTTC. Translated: CASSFRLAGMETQYF.